This T cell receptor beta chain is drawn from a study of T-cell reconstitution after alpha-beta-depleted transplantation in children. A TCRbeta library incorporating unique molecular identifiers was prepared. Each CDR3 protein gets one entry after TCRdb re-called the PCR reads with MiXCR. Of 550,000 to 800,000 distinct CDR3 sequences listed, around 13% were seen once; the top ten hold roughly 0.84%. V lost 7 bases to trimming and J lost 4 bases; unmatched junction nucleotides: 9. This CDR3 has 14 residues. There are many counts of this clonotype. This chain links TRBV12-3 or TRBV12-4 with TRBJ2-5; 7 positions agree with TRBD2. This clonotype was sampled from a girl aged 2 to 10 with congenital amegakaryocytic thrombocytopenia, due to receive a stem cell transplant. Sequencing used PBMCs, obtained before TCRalphabeta/CD19-depleted stem cell transplant. In nucleotides, the CDR3 is TGTGCCAGCATGAGAAGCGGGGTCGGAGAGACCCAGTACTTC. Amino acids: CASMRSGVGETQYF.